Listed below are T cell receptor beta chains from one sample, sequenced in a study of T-cell reconstitution after alpha-beta-depleted transplantation in children. Each CDR3 protein is one row after TCRdb ran MiXCR on the PCR reads. The table includes about a million distinct CDR3 sequences, about 29% detected once. Sequencing was performed on PBMCs, mostly from graft donor cells, taken 360 days after TCRalphabeta/CD19-depleted stem cell transplant. These receptors originate from a boy under three years old who had a stem cell transplant for SCID, so the T cells may come from the graft donor. The CDR3 runs from the conserved cysteine through the conserved F or W. Fields, in order: J gene, V gene, D gene, clone size, CDR3 DNA, CDR3 protein. D genes are given only for firm matches. Only part of the rows carry a size: once, few, many, or a class if the clone is expanded.

J gene: TRBJ2-5
V gene: TRBV2
D gene: .
clone size: many
CDR3 DNA: TGTGCCAGCAGTGAACTGACAGTCCAAGAGACCCAGTACTTC
CDR3 protein: CASSELTVQETQYF

J gene: TRBJ2-3
V gene: TRBV19
D gene: .
clone size: .
CDR3 DNA: TGTGCCAGTAGTATAGTTTTGTCCGGGTTCACAGATACGCAGTATTTT
CDR3 protein: CASSIVLSGFTDTQYF

J gene: TRBJ2-7
V gene: TRBV29-1
D gene: TRBD2
clone size: .
CDR3 DNA: TGCAGCGTTTGGAGCGGGGGGGCCTACGAGCAGTACTTC
CDR3 protein: CSVWSGGAYEQYF

J gene: TRBJ2-1
V gene: TRBV12-3/TRBV12-4
D gene: .
clone size: .
CDR3 DNA: TGTGCCAGCAGGGACCTAGACAGGGCGGGATATGAGCAGTTCTTC
CDR3 protein: CASRDLDRAGYEQFF

J gene: TRBJ1-1
V gene: TRBV5-1
D gene: TRBD1
clone size: .
CDR3 DNA: TGCGCCAGCACCTTACGGACAGGGCTATTGGCCACTGAAGCTTTCTTT
CDR3 protein: CASTLRTGLLATEAFF

J gene: TRBJ1-5
V gene: TRBV10-3
D gene: .
clone size: .
CDR3 DNA: TGTGCCATCAGACCCGAGGAGGGACCCTATCAGCCCCAGCATTTT
CDR3 protein: CAIRPEEGPYQPQHF

J gene: TRBJ2-1
V gene: TRBV25-1
D gene: TRBD2
clone size: .
CDR3 DNA: TGTGCCAGCAGTGAAAAACTAGCGGGGAAAAATGAGCAGTTCTTC
CDR3 protein: CASSEKLAGKNEQFF

J gene: TRBJ2-1
V gene: TRBV12-3/TRBV12-4
D gene: TRBD2
clone size: .
CDR3 DNA: TGTGCCAGCAGTTACCGACTAGCGGGGGGGTTTAGCTCCTACAATGAGCAGTTCTTC
CDR3 protein: CASSYRLAGGFSSYNEQFF

J gene: TRBJ2-3
V gene: TRBV5-1
D gene: TRBD2
clone size: .
CDR3 DNA: TGCGCCAGCGGCCCACTAGCGGGGCCAGATACGCAGTATTTT
CDR3 protein: CASGPLAGPDTQYF

J gene: TRBJ1-2
V gene: TRBV5-1
D gene: TRBD1
clone size: .
CDR3 DNA: TGCGCCAGCAGCTTGGATTTTACAGGGGGGGACTATGGCTACACCTTC
CDR3 protein: CASSLDFTGGDYGYTF

J gene: TRBJ2-2
V gene: TRBV20-1
D gene: TRBD2
clone size: .
CDR3 DNA: TGCAGTGCTGTAATAAGCGGGGGGGCCGGGGAGCTGTTTTTT
CDR3 protein: CSAVISGGAGELFF

J gene: TRBJ2-7
V gene: TRBV28
D gene: .
clone size: many
CDR3 DNA: TGTGCCAGCAAATTAGGGACACCGAGCTCCTACGAGCAGTACTTC
CDR3 protein: CASKLGTPSSYEQYF

J gene: TRBJ1-1
V gene: TRBV12-3/TRBV12-4
D gene: .
clone size: .
CDR3 DNA: TGTGCCAGCAGTTTTGACTCGACAGACACTGAAGCTTTCTTT
CDR3 protein: CASSFDSTDTEAFF

J gene: TRBJ2-5
V gene: TRBV15
D gene: TRBD2
clone size: .
CDR3 DNA: TGTGCCACCAGCGGGGGGGTAGTAGCCCAAGAGACCCAGTACTTC
CDR3 protein: CATSGGVVAQETQYF

J gene: TRBJ1-1
V gene: TRBV20-1
D gene: .
clone size: .
CDR3 DNA: TGCAGTGCTAGTGTCGGGGGCGCGGGCACTGAAGCTTTCTTT
CDR3 protein: CSASVGGAGTEAFF